This T cell receptor (beta chain) emerged from a study of technical replicates of blood from a few donors. TCRdb's copy holds only in-frame clones and misses some; the assay was immunoSEQ multiplex PCR. The data show 45,000 to 65,000 clones, with 94% seen just once and around 0.21% held by the top ten. This CDR3 contains 12 residues. V gave up 6 bases and J gave up 4 bases, with 10 bases separating them. CDR1 WNHNN and CDR2 SYGVQD come from the germline V gene (reference sequence). The V call is TRBV10-1, the J call TRBJ2-7, with D possibly being TRBD1 (5 bases). The source of this sequence is a human donor in good health. Specimen: T cells isolated from PBMCs. CDR3 sequence: CASSGAGYEQYF. CDR3 nucleotide sequence: TGCGCCAGCAGCGGCGCAGGGTACGAGCAGTACTTC.